One and the same sample provided the 27 T cell receptor beta chains below, sequenced in a study of cytomegalovirus exposure and HLA in healthy donors (dated by TCRdb to 2016 to 2017). Libraries were made using the immunoSEQ multiplex PCR assay. For the multiplex PCR, a mixture combining 60 forward primers for TCR Vbeta segments and 13 reverse primers for TCR Jbeta segments was used. TCRdb's version of the immuneACCESS table is confined to in-frame rearrangements and falls short of the full clone set. An unresolved V gene accounts for under half of the shortfall where checked; the remainder is of unknown origin. The sample includes 75,000 to 95,000 clones, with 55% to 75% observed a single time. Roughly 2.7% of the sample belongs to the ten largest clones. The sample was PBMCs. All receptors come from a man between 45 and 60 years old in good health and CMV-seronegative.

CDR3 nucleotides: TGTGCCAGTCTGTTCTACAATGAGCAGTTCTTC. Encoded protein: CASLFYNEQFF. The chain couples TRBV6-1 to TRBJ2-1; D unresolved. Trimming removed 9 bases at V and 3 bases at J, with 6 bases between. The V gene's germline CDR1 is MNHNS and CDR2 SASEGT. This CDR3 is built from 11 residues.

The V gene is TRBV2, the J gene TRBJ1-1; weak D call: TRBD1 (5 bases). The V end lost 3 bases, the J end lost 5 bases, and 10 bases lay between the germline ends. This CDR3 is built from 13 residues. The germline CDR1 and CDR2 sequences are SNHLY and FYNNEI. CDR3 coding DNA: TGTGCCAGCAGTGACAGGGCGTTAACTGAAGCTTTCTTT. Translating it yields CASSDRALTEAFF. Supplemented by reference TRBV2 and TRBJ1-1, the full variable domain reads EPEVTQTPSHQVTQMGQEVILRCVPISNHLYFYWYRQILGQKVEFLVSFYNNEISEKSEIFDDQFSVERPDGSNFTLKIRSTKLEDSAMYFCASSDRALTEAFFGQGTRLTVV.

In this sample, this clone turned up a few times. The V call is TRBV12-5, the J call TRBJ1-5; D remains unclear. V lost 2 bases and J 4 bases, leaving 6 bases between the germline ends. Germline V CDR1 and CDR2: LGHNT, FRNRAP. The CDR3 has 13 residues. CDR3 protein: CASGLYGNQPQHF. The CDR3 DNA reads TGTGCTAGTGGTTTGTACGGGAATCAGCCCCAGCATTTT.

The chain links TRBV6-4 to TRBJ2-1; 8 positions match TRBD2. The CDR3 consists of 14 residues. J lost 4 bases, V lost 6 bases, and 5 bases had no gene match. CDR1 MRHNA and CDR2 SNTAGT come from the germline V gene. CDR3 sequence: CASRPTSEYNEQFF. CDR3 DNA: TGTGCCAGCAGACCGACTAGCGAGTACAATGAGCAGTTCTTC.

The chain employs TRBV27 and TRBJ1-1; 9 bases match TRBD1. J was trimmed by 8 bases and V by 2 bases; bases with no gene match: 3. CDR1 MNHEY and CDR2 SMNVEV come from the germline V gene (reference sequence). The CDR3 contains 13 residues. The CDR3 nucleotides read TGTGCCAGCAGTTTACTCGGGACAGGGGAAGCTTTCTTT. Its translation: CASSLLGTGEAFF.

This clone was observed a single time. The CDR3 region has the DNA TGTGCCAGCAGCCCTTTTGGAGCTTACGTGTCCGAGAATGGCTACACCTTC. It yields the protein CASSPFGAYVSENGYTF. The rearrangement joins TRBV2 to TRBJ1-2; D is unclear. The CDR3 totals 17 residues. The ends were cut back, 6 bases at V and 6 bases at J, with 26 bases in the middle. Germline-derived CDR1 and CDR2 are SNHLY and FYNNEI.

The J gene is TRBJ2-7, the V gene TRBV30; 7 bases line up with TRBD1. Germline CDR1 and CDR2: GTSNPN and SVGIG (reference sequence). The CDR3 length is 12 residues. With 1 base clipped from V and 5 bases from J, the junction kept 2 bases outside the gene matches. CDR3 in amino acids: CAWSGQGHEQYF. Written as DNA, the CDR3 is TGTGCCTGGAGTGGACAGGGCCACGAGCAGTACTTC. Based on the CDR3 plus reference TRBV30 and TRBJ2-7, the full variable domain is SQTIHQWPATLVQPVGSPLSLECTVEGTSNPNLYWYRQAAGRGLQLLFYSVGIGQISSEVPQNLSASRPQDRQFILSSKKLLLSDSGFYLCAWSGQGHEQYFGPGTRLTVT.

The V call is TRBV7-2, the J call TRBJ2-5, with 9 bases identical to TRBD1. The germline V gene has CDR1 SGHTA and CDR2 FQGNSA. The CDR3 covers 14 residues. J was trimmed by 5 bases and V by 4 bases; bases with no gene match: 5. The CDR3, as DNA: TGTGCCAGCAGCTCGAACAGGGGGCGGGAGACCCAGTACTTC. It is translated as CASSSNRGRETQYF.

This clone was detected only once. The J gene is TRBJ1-2, the V gene TRBV7-2; D gene ambiguous. The CDR3 covers 15 residues. Germline V CDR1 and CDR2: SGHTA, FQGNSA. Trimming shortened V by 2 bases and J by 8 bases, and 18 bases separated the two germline ends. Here the CDR3 DNA reads TGTGCCAGCAGCTTAAAGTCCGGCGGCTCGGCGGGCTACACCTTC. This gives the protein CASSLKSGGSAGYTF.

The gene calls are TRBV7-8 and TRBJ2-2; D unresolved. The germline CDR1 and CDR2 sequences are SGHVS and FQNEAQ. The CDR3 runs to 19 residues. The ends were cut back, 4 bases at V and 1 base at J, with 22 bases in the middle. CDR3 nucleotide sequence: TGTGCCAGCAGCTCCCATCGTATCTGGCTAGTGGGGAACACCGGGGAGCTGTTTTTT. Translation: CASSSHRIWLVGNTGELFF.

The rearrangement joins TRBV6-1 to TRBJ2-5, with D maybe TRBD2 (6 bases). This CDR3 contains 13 residues. V lost 6 bases to trimming and J lost 4 bases, with 12 bases between them. Germline CDR1 MNHNS, CDR2 SASEGT. The CDR3: CASSMVGGETQYF. DNA for the CDR3: TGTGCCAGCAGCATGGTGGGGGGAGAGACCCAGTACTTC.

This chain uses TRBV30 with TRBJ2-6; no firm D call. The CDR3 runs to 15 residues. Germline V gene lookup returns CDR1 GTSNPN and CDR2 SVGIG (reference sequence). V was pared by 4 bases and J by 0 bases, with 10 bases between. CDR3: CAWNRHLSGANVLTF. The CDR3 DNA reads TGTGCCTGGAACCGACACCTCTCTGGGGCCAACGTCCTGACTTTC.

The chain couples TRBV28 to TRBJ1-2; 9 bases match TRBD1. The V and J ends lost 6 bases and 10 bases, in that order; junction bases with no gene match: 9. The CDR3 spans 13 residues. Germline values: CDR1 MDHEN, CDR2 SYDVKM. The CDR3 protein is CASRLSTGGPYTF. CDR3 coding DNA: TGTGCCAGCAGACTCAGCACAGGGGGCCCCTACACCTTC.

The chain links TRBV5-1 to TRBJ1-1, with 7 bases fitting TRBD1. With 0 bases clipped from V and 0 bases from J, the junction kept 14 bases outside the gene matches. Germline CDR1 reads SGHRS; CDR2 reads YFSETQ. The CDR3 runs 19 residues. CDR3 region: CASSLEGDRYLNMNTEAFF. CDR3 sequence (DNA): TGCGCCAGCAGCTTGGAGGGGGACAGATACTTAAACATGAACACTGAAGCTTTCTTT.

V is TRBV2 and J is TRBJ1-4; no reliable D call. This CDR3 comprises 15 residues. The germline V and J ends were trimmed by 4 bases and 6 bases, with 15 bases remaining between them. Germline assignment: CDR1 SNHLY and CDR2 FYNNEI. CDR3 loop: CASSVETPEHEKLFF. The CDR3 coding sequence is TGTGCCAGCAGTGTAGAGACTCCCGAACATGAAAAACTGTTTTTT.

This chain's CDR3 is CASKNLGGGARNTEAFF. In DNA, the CDR3 is TGCGCCAGCAAAAACCTCGGGGGGGGCGCAAGGAACACTGAAGCTTTCTTT. The chain links TRBV4-3 to TRBJ1-1; maybe TRBD1 (6 bases). The V and J ends lost 7 bases and 1 base respectively, with 22 bases between them. Germline V gene data show CDR1 as LGHNA and CDR2 as YSLEER. The CDR3 extends over 17 amino acids.

The chain uses TRBV28 and TRBJ2-5; 7 nucleotides line up with TRBD1. The CDR3 loop spans 13 amino acids. From germline, CDR1 is MDHEN and CDR2 SYDVKM. V was pared by 3 bases and J by 5 bases, with 3 bases of the junction left unmatched. The CDR3 DNA sequence: TGTGCCAGCAGTTTGGAGACAGGGGAGACCCAGTACTTC. Its translation: CASSLETGETQYF. The whole variable domain, filled in from reference TRBV28 and TRBJ2-5, reads DVKVTQSSRYLVKRTGEKVFLECVQDMDHENMFWYRQDPGLGLRLIYFSYDVKMKEKGDIPEGYSVSREKKERFSLILESASTNQTSMYLCASSLETGETQYFGPGTRLLVL.

This clone occurred a few times. A read error may account for a junction end that differs from germline. The CDR3 loop is CSARTARIPSF. CDR3 nucleotide sequence: TGCAGCGCACGGACAGCCCGGATCCCTTCCTTC. The genes are TRBV29-1 and TRBJ1-2; D is perhaps TRBD1 (6 bases). This CDR3 spans 11 amino acids. In germline, CDR1 is SQVTM, CDR2 ANQGSEA. The variable domain in full, with the rest retrieved from reference TRBV29-1 and TRBJ1-2, is SAVISQKPSRDICQRGTSLTIQCQVDSQVTMMFWYRQQPGQSLTLIATANQGSEATYESGFVIDKFPISRPNLTFSTLTVSNMSPEDSSIYLCSARTARIPSFGSGTRLTVV.

In the case of this clone: Other nucleotide sequences in the sample specify the same CDR3. The rearrangement joins TRBV9 to TRBJ2-5; possible D gene TRBD2, 6 bases. The CDR3 is made up of 15 amino acids. V was shortened by 0 bases and J by 5 bases, with 14 bases between the two germline ends. Germline assignment: CDR1 SGDLS and CDR2 YYNGEE. For the CDR3, the DNA is TGTGCCAGCAGCGTAGGGGCGGGGCCTGTTGAGACCCAGTACTTC. It is translated as CASSVGAGPVETQYF.

The chain employs TRBV7-2 and TRBJ2-2; a possible D gene is TRBD2 (6 bases). Trimming took 5 bases from V and 1 from J, leaving 14 bases between them. This CDR3 is 16 amino acids long. Germline values: CDR1 SGHTA, CDR2 FQGNSA. CDR3 bases: TGTGCCAGCAGCCGGAGGGGTAGTAGGAACACCGGGGAGCTGTTTTTT. Translating gives CASSRRGSRNTGELFF.

CDR3 amino acids: CASSSQGASYNEQFF. CDR3 coding DNA: TGTGCCAGCAGCTCGCAGGGGGCCTCGTACAATGAGCAGTTCTTC. The chain combines TRBV7-2 with TRBJ2-1; TRBD1 aligns across 8 bases. V lost 4 bases, J lost 4 bases, and 6 bases stayed unmatched. Germline V lookup: CDR1 SGHTA, CDR2 FQGNSA. The CDR3 consists of 15 residues.

This clone was detected a few times. The chain combines TRBV5-6 with TRBJ1-4; D gene uncertain. Germline CDR1 SGHDT, CDR2 YYEEEE. V gave up 0 bases and J gave up 10 bases, with 7 bases separating them. The CDR3 extends over 12 amino acids. CDR3 in DNA: TGTGCCAGCAGCTTGGTGGCGGGAAAACTGTTTTTT. Protein product: CASSLVAGKLFF.

Only a few counts were recorded for this clone. This chain links TRBV7-3 with TRBJ2-3, with TRBD1 as a possible D gene (6 bases). Trimming shortened V by 5 bases and J by 2 bases, and 11 bases separated the two germline ends. The germline CDR1 and CDR2 sequences are SGHTA and FQGTGA. This CDR3 has 14 amino acids. DNA of the CDR3: TGTGCCAGCAGCGATGCAGGGGACACAGATACGCAGTATTTT. Its protein is CASSDAGDTDTQYF.

This rearrangement joins TRBV4-2 to TRBJ2-5; a weak D match, TRBD1 (5 bases). The CDR3 is 14 amino acids. CDR1 and CDR2 from the germline V gene are LGHNA and YNFKEQ. Trimming removed 4 bases at V and 4 bases at J, with 13 bases between. The chain's CDR3 is CASSPRASGETQYF. Here the CDR3 DNA reads TGTGCCAGCAGCCCCAGGGCGTCCGGAGAGACCCAGTACTTC.

The chain has TRBV7-2 and TRBJ2-1; possible D gene TRBD1, 6 bases. The CDR3 runs to 11 residues. The germline V and J ends were trimmed by 5 bases and 12 bases, with 11 bases remaining between them. CDR1 is SGHTA, CDR2 FQGNSA, per germline. CDR3 DNA: TGTGCCAGCAGCCACGGGACAAGGCAGTTCTTC. The encoded protein is CASSHGTRQFF.

This clone was seen a few times. V gene TRBV7-9 combines with J gene TRBJ1-3; possibly TRBD1 for D (5 bases). Germline-derived CDR1 and CDR2 are SEHNR and FQNEAQ (reference sequence). The V and J ends lost 6 bases and 1 base respectively, with 10 bases between them. The CDR3 covers 14 residues. The CDR3 DNA follows: TGTGCCAGCAGACAGGCCGAATCTGGAAACACCATATATTTT. Translating it yields CASRQAESGNTIYF.

The CDR3 DNA reads as TGTGCCAGCAGCCGGAGCTTCTCTTCGGGGGAGCAGTACTTC. Protein product: CASSRSFSSGEQYF. This chain links TRBV14 with TRBJ2-7; D possibly corresponds to TRBD2 (5 bases). Germline lookup yields CDR1 SGHDN and CDR2 FVKESK. This CDR3 spans 14 amino acids. Trimming removed 4 bases at V and 7 bases at J, with 17 bases between.